This T cell receptor (beta chain) was recovered during a study of OX40 agonist ivuxolimab in advanced cancers. On the study more broadly: A diagnosis of hepatocellular carcinoma, melanoma, renal cell or head and neck cancer was present in dose-escalation patients.

Study conclusions and caveats: Expanded clones belonging to CD8+ T cells outnumbered, on average, those of CD4+.

The protocol was immunoSEQ multiplex PCR, while the TCRdb copy is restricted to in-frame clones and leaves out a portion. The table includes 60,000 to 85,000 clones, about 87% detected once. Germline V gene sequence: CDR1 SGHTA, CDR2 FQGTGA. The germline V and J ends were trimmed by 2 bases and 6 bases, with 16 bases remaining between them. The length of the CDR3 is 15 residues. About this clone itself: The antigen is not known.

The V gene is TRBV7-3, the J gene TRBJ1-2; no definite D call. The source is an adult with an advanced solid tumor such as melanoma, head and neck, liver or kidney cancer. The input for sequencing was CD4+ or CD8+ T cells sorted from blood, taken in a trial of the OX40 agonist ivuxolimab. CDR3 coding DNA: TGTGCCAGCAGCTTATATTCGTCCGGGGTCGATGGCTACACCTTC. This encodes CASSLYSSGVDGYTF.